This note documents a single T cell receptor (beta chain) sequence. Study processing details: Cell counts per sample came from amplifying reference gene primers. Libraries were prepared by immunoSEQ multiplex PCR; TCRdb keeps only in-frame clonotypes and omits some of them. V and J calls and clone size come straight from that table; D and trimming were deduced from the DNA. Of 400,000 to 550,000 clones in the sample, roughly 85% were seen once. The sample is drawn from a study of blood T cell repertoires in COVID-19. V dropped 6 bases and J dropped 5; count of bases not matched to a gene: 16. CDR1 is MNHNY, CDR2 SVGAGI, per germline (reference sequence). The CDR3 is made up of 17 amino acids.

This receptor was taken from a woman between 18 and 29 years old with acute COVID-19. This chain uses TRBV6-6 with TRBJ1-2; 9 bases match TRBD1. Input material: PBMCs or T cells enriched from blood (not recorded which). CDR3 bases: TGTGCCAGCAGCCGACCCGCACAGGGGGCGCGTTGGTATGGCTACACCTTC. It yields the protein CASSRPAQGARWYGYTF.